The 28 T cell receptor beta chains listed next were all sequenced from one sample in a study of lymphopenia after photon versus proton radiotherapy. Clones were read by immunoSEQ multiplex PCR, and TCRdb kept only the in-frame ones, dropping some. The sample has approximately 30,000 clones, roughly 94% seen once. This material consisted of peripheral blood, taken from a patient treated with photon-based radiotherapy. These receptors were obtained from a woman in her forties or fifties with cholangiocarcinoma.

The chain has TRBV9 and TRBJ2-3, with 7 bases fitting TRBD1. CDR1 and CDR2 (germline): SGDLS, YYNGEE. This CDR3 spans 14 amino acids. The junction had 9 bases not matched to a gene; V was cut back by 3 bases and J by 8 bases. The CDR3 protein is CASSEGSQGVTQYF. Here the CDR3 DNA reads TGTGCCAGCAGCGAGGGTAGCCAGGGGGTTACGCAGTATTTT.

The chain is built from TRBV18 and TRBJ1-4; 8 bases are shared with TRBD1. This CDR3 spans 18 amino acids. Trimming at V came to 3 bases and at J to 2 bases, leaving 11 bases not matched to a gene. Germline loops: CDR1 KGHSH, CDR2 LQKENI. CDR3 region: CASSPRTGSLTTNEKLFF. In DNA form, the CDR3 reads TGTGCCAGCTCACCCAGGACAGGGAGTTTGACGACTAATGAAAAACTGTTTTTT.

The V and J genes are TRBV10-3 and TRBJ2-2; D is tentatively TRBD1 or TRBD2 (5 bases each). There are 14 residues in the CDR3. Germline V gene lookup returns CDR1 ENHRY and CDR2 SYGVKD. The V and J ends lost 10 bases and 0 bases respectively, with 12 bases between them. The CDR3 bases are TGTGCCAGCCGGGACGGCCCGAACACCGGGGAGCTGTTTTTT. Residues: CASRDGPNTGELFF.

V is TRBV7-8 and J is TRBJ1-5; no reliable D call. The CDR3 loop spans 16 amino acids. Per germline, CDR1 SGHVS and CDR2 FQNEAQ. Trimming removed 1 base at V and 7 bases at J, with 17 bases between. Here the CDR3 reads CASSLDSVRGGQPQHF. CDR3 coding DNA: TGTGCCAGCAGCTTAGATAGCGTTCGGGGAGGGCAGCCCCAGCATTTT.

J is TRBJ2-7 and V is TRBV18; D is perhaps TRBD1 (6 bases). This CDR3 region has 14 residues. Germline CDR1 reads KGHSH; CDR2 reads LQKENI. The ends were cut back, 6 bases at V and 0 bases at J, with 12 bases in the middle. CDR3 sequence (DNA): TGTGCCAGCTCTCCCGGACAGAGCTCCTACGAGCAGTACTTC. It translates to CASSPGQSSYEQYF. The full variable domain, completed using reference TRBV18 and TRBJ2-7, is NAGVMQNPRHLVRRRGQEARLRCSPMKGHSHVYWYRQLPEEGLKFMVYLQKENIIDESGMPKERFSAEFPKEGPSILRIQQVVRGDSAAYFCASSPGQSSYEQYFGPGTRLTVT.

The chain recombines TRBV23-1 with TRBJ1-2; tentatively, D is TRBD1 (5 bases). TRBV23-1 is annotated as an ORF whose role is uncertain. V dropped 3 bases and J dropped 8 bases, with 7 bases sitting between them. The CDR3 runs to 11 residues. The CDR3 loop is CASSQGEGYTF. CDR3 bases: TGCGCCAGCAGTCAGGGGGAGGGCTACACCTTC.

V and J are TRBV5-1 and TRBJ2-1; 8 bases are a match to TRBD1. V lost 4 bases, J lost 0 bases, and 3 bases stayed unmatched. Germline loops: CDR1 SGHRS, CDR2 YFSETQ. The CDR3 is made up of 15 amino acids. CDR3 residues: CASSVTGGSYNEQFF. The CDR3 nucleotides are TGCGCCAGCAGCGTTACAGGGGGCTCCTACAATGAGCAGTTCTTC.

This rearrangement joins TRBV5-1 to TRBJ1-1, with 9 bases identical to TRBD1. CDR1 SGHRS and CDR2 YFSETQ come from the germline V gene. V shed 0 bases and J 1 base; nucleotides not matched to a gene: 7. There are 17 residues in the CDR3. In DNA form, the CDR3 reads TGCGCCAGCAGCTTGGTCTGGGACAGGGATTCGAACACTGAAGCTTTCTTT. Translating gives CASSLVWDRDSNTEAFF.

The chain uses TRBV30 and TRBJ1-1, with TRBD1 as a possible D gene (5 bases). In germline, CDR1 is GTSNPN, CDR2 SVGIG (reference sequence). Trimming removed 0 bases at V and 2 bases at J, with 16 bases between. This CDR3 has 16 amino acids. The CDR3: CAWSVQYRGVNTEAFF. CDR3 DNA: TGTGCCTGGAGTGTACAATATCGGGGGGTCAACACTGAAGCTTTCTTT.

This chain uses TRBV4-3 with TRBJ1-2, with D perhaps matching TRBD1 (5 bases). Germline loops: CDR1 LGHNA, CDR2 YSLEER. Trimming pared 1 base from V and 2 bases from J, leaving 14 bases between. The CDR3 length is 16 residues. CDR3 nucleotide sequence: TGCGCCAGCAGCCAAGCGATTTCAAGGGGAAACTATGGCTACACCTTC. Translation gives CASSQAISRGNYGYTF.

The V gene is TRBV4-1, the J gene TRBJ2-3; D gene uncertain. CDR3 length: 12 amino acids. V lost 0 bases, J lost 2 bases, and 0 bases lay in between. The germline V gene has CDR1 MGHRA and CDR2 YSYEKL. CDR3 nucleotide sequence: TGCGCCAGCAGCCAAGACACAGATACGCAGTATTTT. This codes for CASSQDTDTQYF.

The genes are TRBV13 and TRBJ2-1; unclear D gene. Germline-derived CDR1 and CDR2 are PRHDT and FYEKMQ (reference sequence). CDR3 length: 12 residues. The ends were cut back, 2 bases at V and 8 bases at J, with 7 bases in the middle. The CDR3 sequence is CASSLLSHEQFF. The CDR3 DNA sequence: TGTGCCAGCAGCTTATTATCACATGAGCAGTTCTTC.

CDR3 nucleotide sequence: TGTGCCAGTAGTACCGGACGGACCTCTGGGGCCAACGTCCTGACTTTC. As protein: CASSTGRTSGANVLTF. The genes are TRBV19 and TRBJ2-6; D remains ambiguous. The germline V and J ends were trimmed by 4 bases and 0 bases, with 10 bases remaining between them. CDR3 length equals 16 residues. Germline CDR1 LNHDA, CDR2 SQIVND (reference sequence).

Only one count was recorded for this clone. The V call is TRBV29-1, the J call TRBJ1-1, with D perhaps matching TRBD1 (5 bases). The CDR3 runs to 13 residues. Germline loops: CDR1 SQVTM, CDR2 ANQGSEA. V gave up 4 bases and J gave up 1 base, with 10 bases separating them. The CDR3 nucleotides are TGCAGCGTTGCCTCGGGACGGAACACTGAAGCTTTCTTT. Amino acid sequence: CSVASGRNTEAFF.

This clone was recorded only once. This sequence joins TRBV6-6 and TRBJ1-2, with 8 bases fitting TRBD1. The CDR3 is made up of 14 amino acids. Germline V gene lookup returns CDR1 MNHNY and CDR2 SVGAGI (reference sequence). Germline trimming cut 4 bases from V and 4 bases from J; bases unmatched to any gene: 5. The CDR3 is CASSFRDRPYGYTF. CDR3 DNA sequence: TGTGCCAGCAGTTTCCGGGACAGGCCCTATGGCTACACCTTC.

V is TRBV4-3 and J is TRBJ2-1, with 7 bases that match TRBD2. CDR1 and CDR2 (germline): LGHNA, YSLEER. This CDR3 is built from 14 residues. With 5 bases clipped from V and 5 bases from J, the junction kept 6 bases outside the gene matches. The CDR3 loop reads CASSIGRGNNEQFF. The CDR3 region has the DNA TGCGCCAGCAGCATTGGGCGGGGGAACAATGAGCAGTTCTTC.

The CDR3 DNA reads TGTGCCAGTAGTGCGGGACAGGGTCAGCCCCAGCATTTT. As protein: CASSAGQGQPQHF. The chain combines TRBV19 with TRBJ1-5; 9 bases map to TRBD1. J gave up 6 bases and V 5 bases, and 2 bases lay outside the gene matches. Per the germline V gene, CDR1 is LNHDA and CDR2 is SQIVND (reference sequence). This CDR3 is built from 13 residues.

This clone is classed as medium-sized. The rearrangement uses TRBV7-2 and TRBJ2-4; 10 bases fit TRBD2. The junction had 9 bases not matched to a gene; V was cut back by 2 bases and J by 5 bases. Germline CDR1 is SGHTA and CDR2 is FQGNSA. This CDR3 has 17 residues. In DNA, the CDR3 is TGTGCCAGCAGCTTAACCCCTAGCGGGGGATCCCAAAACATTCAGTACTTC. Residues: CASSLTPSGGSQNIQYF.

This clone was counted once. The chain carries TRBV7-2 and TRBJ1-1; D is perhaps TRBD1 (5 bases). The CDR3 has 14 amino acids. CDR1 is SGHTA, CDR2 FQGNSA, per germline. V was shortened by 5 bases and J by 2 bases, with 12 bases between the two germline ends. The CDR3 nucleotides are TGTGCCAGCAGCACCAGGACATTCAACACTGAAGCTTTCTTT. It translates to CASSTRTFNTEAFF.

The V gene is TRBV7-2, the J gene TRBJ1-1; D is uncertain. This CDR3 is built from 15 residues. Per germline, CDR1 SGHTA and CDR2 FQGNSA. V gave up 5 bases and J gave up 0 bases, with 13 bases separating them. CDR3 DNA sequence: TGTGCCAGCAGCCCCAGGTCCATTCTGAACACTGAAGCTTTCTTT. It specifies CASSPRSILNTEAFF. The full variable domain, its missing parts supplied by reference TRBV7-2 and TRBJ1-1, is GAGVSQSPSNKVTEKGKDVELRCDPISGHTALYWYRQSLGQGLEFLIYFQGNSAPDKSGLPSDRFSAERTGGSVSTLTIQRTQQEDSAVYLCASSPRSILNTEAFFGQGTRLTVV.

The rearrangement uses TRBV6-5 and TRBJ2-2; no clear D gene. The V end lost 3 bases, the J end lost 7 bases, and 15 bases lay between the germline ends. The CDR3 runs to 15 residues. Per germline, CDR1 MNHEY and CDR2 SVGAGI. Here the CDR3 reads CASSYLLSSYGELFF. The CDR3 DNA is TGTGCCAGCAGTTATTTATTATCGTCCTACGGGGAGCTGTTTTTT.

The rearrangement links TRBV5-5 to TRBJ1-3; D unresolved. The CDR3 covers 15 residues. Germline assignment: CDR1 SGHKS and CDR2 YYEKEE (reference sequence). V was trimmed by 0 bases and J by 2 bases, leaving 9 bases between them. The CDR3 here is CASSLDSVTGNTIYF. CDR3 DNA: TGTGCCAGCAGCTTGGATTCTGTTACTGGAAACACCATATATTTT.

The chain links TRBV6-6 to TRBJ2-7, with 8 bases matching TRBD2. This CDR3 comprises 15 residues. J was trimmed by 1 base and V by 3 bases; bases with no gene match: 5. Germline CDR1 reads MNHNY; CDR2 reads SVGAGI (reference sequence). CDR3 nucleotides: TGTGCCAGCAGTTATTCCATAGCGGGGTCCTACGAGCAGTACTTC. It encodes CASSYSIAGSYEQYF.

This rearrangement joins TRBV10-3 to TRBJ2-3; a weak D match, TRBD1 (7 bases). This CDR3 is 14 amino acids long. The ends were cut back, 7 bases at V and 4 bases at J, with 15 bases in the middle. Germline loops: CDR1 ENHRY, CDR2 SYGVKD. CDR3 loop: CAITRGRGADTQYF. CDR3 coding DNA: TGTGCCATCACCCGAGGCAGGGGGGCAGATACGCAGTATTTT.

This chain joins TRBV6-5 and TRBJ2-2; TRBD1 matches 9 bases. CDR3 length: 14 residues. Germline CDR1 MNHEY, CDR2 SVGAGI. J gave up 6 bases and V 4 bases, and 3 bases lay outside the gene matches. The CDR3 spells CASSSGQGSGELFF. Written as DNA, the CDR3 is TGTGCCAGCAGTTCCGGACAGGGGTCCGGGGAGCTGTTTTTT.

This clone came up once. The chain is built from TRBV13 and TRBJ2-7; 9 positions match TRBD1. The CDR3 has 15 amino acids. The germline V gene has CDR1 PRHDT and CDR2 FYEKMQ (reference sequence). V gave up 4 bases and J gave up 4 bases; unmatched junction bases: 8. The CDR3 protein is CASSYSGTGKYEQYF. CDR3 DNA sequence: TGTGCCAGCAGCTACTCCGGGACAGGGAAATACGAGCAGTACTTC.

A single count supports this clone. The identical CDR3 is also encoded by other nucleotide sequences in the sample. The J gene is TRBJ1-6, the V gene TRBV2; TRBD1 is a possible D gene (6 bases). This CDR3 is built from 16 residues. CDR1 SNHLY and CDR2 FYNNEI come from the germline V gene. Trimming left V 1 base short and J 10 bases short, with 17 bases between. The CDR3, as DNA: TGTGCCAGCAGTGAAGGGCAGGGGAGGCGCGAATCACCCCTCCACTTT. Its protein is CASSEGQGRRESPLHF.

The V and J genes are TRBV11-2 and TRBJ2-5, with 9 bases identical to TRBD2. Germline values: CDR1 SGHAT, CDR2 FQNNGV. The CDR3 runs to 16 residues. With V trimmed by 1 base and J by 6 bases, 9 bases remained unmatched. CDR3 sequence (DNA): TGTGCCAGCAGCTTAGGAGGGCTAGCGGGGAGACAGACCCAGTACTTC. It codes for CASSLGGLAGRQTQYF.